A single sample is the source of the 23 T cell receptor beta chains below, sequenced in a study of early T cells in non-severe SARS-CoV-2 infection. TCRdb independently ran MiXCR on the 5' RACE reads; one entry per CDR3 protein. Altogether roughly 54,000 distinct CDR3 sequences are present, around 6% being singletons, with the ten largest covering about 7%. Sequencing was done on a sample of whole blood. The source of these receptors is an adult who was a healthcare worker with PCR-confirmed SARS-CoV-2 infection or an uninfected control (not recorded which).

The chain employs TRBV11-1 and TRBJ2-1; the D is unclear. This CDR3 region has 13 residues. Trimming took 8 bases from V and 9 from J, leaving 17 bases between them. The V gene's germline CDR1 is SGHAT and CDR2 FQDESV (reference sequence). CDR3 region: CASAPPDTPEQFF. CDR3 nucleotides: TGTGCCAGCGCCCCACCTGACACCCCTGAGCAGTTCTTC.

Ten or more counts support this clonotype. V and J are TRBV6-5 and TRBJ2-3, with D perhaps being TRBD1 or TRBD2 (6 bases each). CDR1 and CDR2 (germline): MNHEY, SVGAGI. The CDR3 is 16 residues long. V was trimmed by 8 bases and J by 4 bases, leaving 22 bases between them. CDR3 region: CASYALGGTVADTQYF. The CDR3 DNA is TGTGCCAGCTATGCCCTGGGGGGCACTGTGGCAGATACGCAGTATTTT.

V and J are TRBV20-1 and TRBJ2-5, with D unclear. The CDR3 contains 13 residues. Germline V CDR1 and CDR2: DFQATT, SNEGSKA (reference sequence). Trimming took off 3 bases at V and 5 bases at J, with 13 bases between the two ends. CDR3 protein: CSASLARRETQYF. The CDR3 DNA reads TGCAGTGCTAGTCTCGCGCGGCGGGAGACCCAGTACTTC.

This clonotype has ten or more counts. V usage is TRBV30 and J usage is TRBJ2-1; D tentatively fits TRBD1 or TRBD2 (5 bases each). Germline V lookup: CDR1 GTSNPN, CDR2 SVGIG (reference sequence). With 4 bases removed from V and 7 bases from J, the gap between germline ends came to 17 bases. The CDR3 loop spans 14 amino acids. The CDR3 bases are TGTGCCTGGACCATGTGGGGGTCCGGGAATGAGCAGTTCTTC. Protein product: CAWTMWGSGNEQFF.

CDR3 bases: TGTGCCAGAAACCAGGACAGTAACTACGAGCAGTACTTC. Amino acid sequence: CARNQDSNYEQYF. The rearrangement joins TRBV6-5 to TRBJ2-7; TRBD1 might be the D (6 bases). Germline CDR1 is MNHEY and CDR2 is SVGAGI. The length of the CDR3 is 13 residues. The germline V and J ends were trimmed by 9 bases and 3 bases, with 15 bases remaining between them.

The gene calls are TRBV12-3 or TRBV12-4 and TRBJ2-5; the match to TRBD1 covers 7 bases. V shed 6 bases and J 6 bases; nucleotides not matched to a gene: 7. The CDR3 sequence is 13 residues long. The CDR3 region is CASRGQVVKTQYF. In DNA form, the CDR3 reads TGTGCCAGCAGAGGACAGGTTGTAAAGACCCAGTACTTC.

This clonotype came up many times. This chain links TRBV29-1 with TRBJ2-3, with 11 bases lining up with TRBD2. The CDR3 spans 15 residues. Trimming removed 7 bases from V and 4 bases from J; junction bases left unmatched: 10. Germline values: CDR1 SQVTM, CDR2 ANQGSEA. The CDR3: CSATQLSGGADTQYF. The CDR3 nucleotides read TGCAGCGCCACCCAACTTAGCGGGGGGGCAGATACGCAGTATTTT.

This clonotype was counted ten times or more. The chain is built from TRBV3-1 and TRBJ1-2; 9 nucleotides agree with TRBD1. CDR3 size: 17 residues. V gave up 1 base and J gave up 2 bases; unmatched junction bases: 8. CDR1 LGHDT and CDR2 YNNKEL come from the germline V gene (reference sequence). CDR3 loop: CASSQVHRDRENYGYTF. Here the CDR3 DNA reads TGTGCCAGCAGCCAAGTGCATCGGGACAGGGAGAACTATGGCTACACCTTC.

This clonotype was counted only a few times. This sequence joins TRBV7-2 and TRBJ2-1; D gene unclear. The CDR3 spans 10 residues. Germline CDR1 and CDR2: SGHTA and FQGNSA. With 6 bases removed from V and 9 bases from J, the gap between germline ends came to 6 bases. Here the CDR3 reads CASRHIEQFF. CDR3 DNA: TGTGCCAGCAGGCATATTGAGCAGTTCTTC.

The sample holds a few counts of this clonotype. The V and J genes are TRBV7-8 and TRBJ2-7, with D perhaps matching TRBD2 (6 bases). This CDR3 spans 14 amino acids. Trimming removed 5 bases from V and 0 bases from J, with 11 bases in between. The germline gives CDR1 SGHVS, CDR2 FQNEAQ. CDR3 nucleotides: TGTGCCAGCAGCACGGGAGCCTCCTCCTACGAGCAGTACTTC. Translation: CASSTGASSYEQYF.

The table lists this clonotype with many counts. The gene calls are TRBV25-1 and TRBJ1-5, with D uncertain. V was shortened by 11 bases and J by 7 bases, with 15 bases between the two germline ends. Looked up from germline, CDR1 is MGHDK and CDR2 is SYGVNS. The CDR3 spans 12 residues. For the CDR3, the DNA is TGTGCCTCCTCCGTAACACCCCAGCCCCAGCATTTT. Translated, it gives CASSVTPQPQHF. Combining the CDR3 with reference TRBV25-1 and TRBJ1-5 gives the whole variable domain EADIYQTPRYLVIGTGKKITLECSQTMGHDKMYWYQQDPGMELHLIHYSYGVNSTEKGDLSSESTVSRIRTEHFPLTLESARPSHTSQYLCASSVTPQPQHFGDGTRLSIL.

This clonotype occurred many times. This chain joins TRBV13 and TRBJ2-3, with D possibly being TRBD2 (6 bases). Germline loops: CDR1 PRHDT, CDR2 FYEKMQ (reference sequence). The CDR3 runs 14 residues. The germline V and J ends were trimmed by 4 bases and 1 base, with 9 bases remaining between them. DNA for the CDR3: TGTGCCAGCAGCTCCCGCGGGGGCACAGATACGCAGTATTTT. Protein sequence: CASSSRGGTDTQYF. Drawing the rest from reference TRBV13 and TRBJ2-3, the complete variable domain is AAGVIQSPRHLIKEKRETATLKCYPIPRHDTVYWYQQGPGQDPQFLISFYEKMQSDKGSIPDRFSAQQFSDYHSELNMSSLELGDSALYFCASSSRGGTDTQYFGPGTRLTVL.

This clonotype was detected many times. The chain is built from TRBV11-3 and TRBJ2-5; D gene uncertain. V was cut by 3 bases and J by 3 bases, with 11 bases left in between. Germline CDR1 SGHNT, CDR2 YENEEA. This CDR3 has 14 amino acids. CDR3 coding DNA: TGTGCCAGCAGCTTTCGAGGCAAGGAAGAGACCCAGTACTTC. Protein: CASSFRGKEETQYF.

The chain recombines TRBV7-2 with TRBJ2-7; 7 bases agree with TRBD2. The CDR3 contains 14 residues. Per the germline V gene, CDR1 is SGHTA and CDR2 is FQGNSA. Losses at the gene ends were 4 bases for V and 2 bases for J; bases not matched to a gene: 5. CDR3 amino acids: CASSSSSGPYEQYF. The CDR3 nucleotides are TGTGCCAGCAGCTCCTCTAGCGGCCCCTACGAGCAGTACTTC.

Comment on this clonotype: The conserved phenylalanine or tryptophan normally closing the CDR3 is absent here, so this likely arose from a read error. The CDR3 spells CASSLVAGVDYEQYL. The CDR3 DNA reads TGTGCCAGCAGCTTAGTTGCGGGGGTTGACTACGAGCAGTACCTC. This chain links TRBV7-9 with TRBJ2-7; 7 nucleotides agree with TRBD2. Germline lookup yields CDR1 SEHNR and CDR2 FQNEAQ (reference sequence). The CDR3 runs to 15 residues. V was clipped by 1 base and J by 3 bases; unmatched bases: 6.

This sequence joins TRBV5-1 and TRBJ2-7; 16 bases fit TRBD2. Germline values: CDR1 SGHRS, CDR2 YFSETQ. This CDR3 comprises 17 residues. V gave up 4 bases and J gave up 5 bases; unmatched junction bases: 9. CDR3 in DNA: TGCGCCAGCAGCCCCCGGGGGACTAGCGGGGGGGCAGACGAGCAGTACTTC. It is translated as CASSPRGTSGGADEQYF.

This clonotype was seen at least ten times. The chain recombines TRBV19 with TRBJ1-2; unclear D gene. The CDR3 sequence is 16 residues long. Deletions cut 1 base from V and 2 bases from J, with 14 bases between. The germline gives CDR1 LNHDA, CDR2 SQIVND (reference sequence). The CDR3, as DNA: TGTGCCAGTAGTATAGGGCTTAAAGCGACCAACTATGGCTACACCTTC. As protein: CASSIGLKATNYGYTF. Complete variable domain (other parts from reference TRBV19 and TRBJ1-2): DGGITQSPKYLFRKEGQNVTLSCEQNLNHDAMYWYRQDPGQGLRLIYYSQIVNDFQKGDIAEGYSVSREKKESFPLTVTSAQKNPTAFYLCASSIGLKATNYGYTFGSGTRLTVV.

The sample holds many counts of this clonotype. The chain joins TRBV5-1 to TRBJ2-2; D is unresolved. Trimming left V 5 bases short and J 4 bases short, with 12 bases between. The V gene's germline CDR1 is SGHRS and CDR2 YFSETQ. This CDR3 spans 14 amino acids. The CDR3 DNA reads TGCGCCAGCAGTTGGTCCAGCTCCACCGGGGAGCTGTTTTTT. Protein: CASSWSSSTGELFF.

This clonotype was observed a handful of times. The V call is TRBV18, the J call TRBJ2-7, with 16 nucleotides matching TRBD2. Germline assignment: CDR1 KGHSH and CDR2 LQKENI. The CDR3 spans 17 residues. J lost 7 bases, V lost 3 bases, and 9 bases had no gene match. CDR3 DNA sequence: TGTGCCAGCTCACCCGGGACTAGCGGGAGGGCCCAAAGTGAGCAGTACTTC. This gives the protein CASSPGTSGRAQSEQYF.

Ten or more counts support this clonotype. The rearrangement uses TRBV4-2 and TRBJ2-3; 7 bases are shared with TRBD1. The CDR3 consists of 13 residues. Germline CDR1 is LGHNA and CDR2 is YNFKEQ. J gave up 3 bases and V 6 bases, and 3 bases lay outside the gene matches. The CDR3 region is CASRPTGTDTQYF. The CDR3 region has the DNA TGTGCCAGCAGACCGACAGGGACAGATACGCAGTATTTT.

This clonotype was found many times. The genes are TRBV4-3 and TRBJ2-1; TRBD2 aligns across 12 bases. Losses at the gene ends were 0 bases for V and 7 bases for J; bases not matched to a gene: 7. Per the germline V gene, CDR1 is LGHNA and CDR2 is YSLEER. The CDR3 totals 17 residues. The CDR3 DNA follows: TGCGCCAGCAGCCAAGAGGCTAGCGGGGGGGCAAGTAATGAGCAGTTCTTC. This codes for CASSQEASGGASNEQFF.

This clonotype was seen repeatedly, ten times or more. V gene TRBV7-2 combines with J gene TRBJ2-1; 9 nucleotides align to TRBD2. There are 16 residues in the CDR3. Germline loops: CDR1 SGHTA, CDR2 FQGNSA. V shed 1 base, J shed 6 bases, and the junction held 7 bases outside the gene matches. Here the CDR3 DNA reads TGTGCCAGCAGCTTAGTGGGCGGGAGGGCCTCCAATGAGCAGTTCTTC. This encodes CASSLVGGRASNEQFF.

This clonotype was picked up many times. This sequence joins TRBV7-8 and TRBJ2-7; 10 nucleotides agree with TRBD2. The CDR3 length is 18 residues. Germline assignment: CDR1 SGHVS and CDR2 FQNEAQ. V lost 1 base and J lost 7; bases outside the gene matches: 16. The CDR3 DNA is TGTGCCAGCAGCTTAGGGGCCATGAGCCTAGCGGGAGTATGGGAGCAGTACTTC. It translates to CASSLGAMSLAGVWEQYF.